The clone carrying this T cell receptor (beta chain) was seen only a few times. The antigen remains undetermined. Cultured CD4+ T-cell DNA underwent Oncomine TCR Beta short-read sequencing. In TCRdb, the PCR reads were re-called with MiXCR into one record per CDR3 protein. The table shows around 19,000 distinct CDR3 sequences, with less than 70% occurring only once. Indicated treatment: roughly 10-day PBMC culture with coronavirus spike peptide pools or control peptides (ViraFEST assay). TCR sequencing followed the expansion of antigen-specific T cells with peptide pools in ViraFEST. There are 13 residues in the CDR3. Per germline, CDR1 SQVTM and CDR2 ANQGSEA. The V and J ends lost 4 bases and 1 base, in that order; junction bases with no gene match: 2. The record originates from a study of vaccination and CD4 T cells after COVID-19. In the study overall: Six male and four female convalescents took part, two of them Hispanic. SARS-CoV-2, HCoV-NL63, HCoV-OC43 and HCoV-229E supplied the overlapping spike peptides used to stimulate cells.

Study-wide findings and caveats: Median numbers of SARS-CoV-2-reactive clonotypes increased from around 20 to 38 (not a significant change).

Sequencing was carried out using CD4+ T cells from blood, cultured in vitro. The chain is built from TRBV29-1 and TRBJ1-1; 8 bases are shared with TRBD1. The TCR comes from a human donor who had recovered from COVID-19. The CDR3 nucleotides read TGCAGCGTTGGCACAGGGGGGAACACTGAAGCTTTCTTT. This encodes CSVGTGGNTEAFF.